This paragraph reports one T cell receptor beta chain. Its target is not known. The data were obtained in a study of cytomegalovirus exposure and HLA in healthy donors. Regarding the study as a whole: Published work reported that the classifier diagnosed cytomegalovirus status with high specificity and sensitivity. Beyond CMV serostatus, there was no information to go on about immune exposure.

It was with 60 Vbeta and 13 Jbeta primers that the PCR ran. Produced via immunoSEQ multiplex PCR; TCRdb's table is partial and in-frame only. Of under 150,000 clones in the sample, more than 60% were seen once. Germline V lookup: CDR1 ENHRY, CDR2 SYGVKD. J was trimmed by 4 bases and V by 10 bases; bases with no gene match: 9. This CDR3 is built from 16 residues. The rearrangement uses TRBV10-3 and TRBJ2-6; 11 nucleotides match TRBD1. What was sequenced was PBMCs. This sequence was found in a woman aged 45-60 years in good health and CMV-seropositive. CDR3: CATTGQGARGANVLTF. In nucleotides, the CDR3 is TGTGCCACCACTGGACAGGGGGCGAGGGGGGCCAACGTCCTGACTTTC.